Presented here are 29 T cell receptor beta chains from one specimen sequenced in a study of shared T cell receptors in the human thymus. Sequencing was performed with immunoSEQ multiplex PCR; in TCRdb, only in-frame clones are kept and a portion is missing. The sample contains approximately 490,000 clones, around three quarters of which appear only once. The sample was also reused in another study, on human thymus T cells.

Sequencing was performed on thymocytes. The source is a boy in the first two years of life with a congenital heart defect.

The genes are TRBV14 and TRBJ1-5, with D uncertain. V lost 1 base and J 6 bases, leaving 16 bases between the germline ends. This CDR3 is 16 amino acids long. The germline V gene has CDR1 SGHDN and CDR2 FVKESK. CDR3 bases: TGTGCCAGCAGCCAAGGAAGAGGCGGCGGAATTCAGCCCCAGCATTTT. It yields the protein CASSQGRGGGIQPQHF.

This clone was counted between two and nine times. The chain employs TRBV4-2 and TRBJ2-3; TRBD2 matches at 7 bases. In germline, CDR1 is LGHNA, CDR2 YNFKEQ. The CDR3 totals 20 residues. V lost 2 bases and J lost 0; bases outside the gene matches: 17. CDR3 region: CASSQSAGRGGLISTDTQYF. DNA of the CDR3: TGTGCCAGCAGCCAATCCGCTGGGAGGGGAGGGCTTATCAGCACAGATACGCAGTATTTT.

The rearrangement joins TRBV4-2 to TRBJ2-7, with TRBD2 identical over 10 bases. The V gene end was trimmed by 3 bases and the J gene end by 7 bases; junction bases not matched to a gene: 12. The length of the CDR3 is 16 residues. From germline, CDR1 is LGHNA and CDR2 YNFKEQ. The CDR3 here is CASSHLAGDPLGEQYF. The CDR3, as DNA: TGTGCCAGCAGCCATCTAGCGGGAGACCCATTGGGGGAGCAGTACTTC.

Here the CDR3 reads CASSSGRQANTGELFF. The DNA of the CDR3 is TGTGCCAGCAGCTCCGGGCGACAGGCGAACACCGGGGAGCTGTTTTTT. This chain uses TRBV5-8 with TRBJ2-2; D perhaps matches TRBD1 (6 bases). CDR1 is SGHTS, CDR2 YDEGEE, per germline. V was trimmed by 3 bases and J by 0 bases, leaving 12 bases between them. This CDR3 spans 16 amino acids.

The chain is built from TRBV4-3 and TRBJ2-7; 8 bases map to TRBD2. The CDR3 contains 17 residues. Trimming cost V 0 bases and J 1 base; bases outside gene matches: 8. Germline V gene sequence: CDR1 LGHNA, CDR2 YSLEER. For the CDR3, the DNA is TGCGCCAGCAGCCAAGATAGAACTAGCGGATGGTCCTACGAGCAGTACTTC. This codes for CASSQDRTSGWSYEQYF.

CDR3 protein: CASSQEDGVPPYEQYF. For the CDR3, the DNA is TGCGCCAGCAGCCAAGAAGACGGGGTACCTCCCTACGAGCAGTACTTC. V usage is TRBV4-1 and J usage is TRBJ2-7; D is perhaps TRBD2 (5 bases). Germline loops: CDR1 MGHRA, CDR2 YSYEKL. The CDR3 totals 16 residues. Trimming stripped 0 bases from V and 2 bases from J, with 14 bases between.

This clone occurred once. The V call is TRBV27, the J call TRBJ2-5; D unresolved. This CDR3 comprises 13 residues. Germline CDR1 and CDR2: MNHEY and SMNVEV (reference sequence). Trimming stripped 5 bases from V and 4 bases from J, with 11 bases between. The CDR3 protein is CASSPGFSETQYF. Here the CDR3 DNA reads TGTGCCAGCAGTCCAGGATTTTCAGAGACCCAGTACTTC.

This clone was seen only a few times. The J gene is TRBJ2-3, the V gene TRBV7-8, with 10 bases that match TRBD2. The V and J ends lost 3 bases and 1 base, in that order; junction bases with no gene match: 4. CDR3 size: 16 residues. CDR1 is SGHVS and CDR2 is FQNEAQ in the germline V gene. The CDR3 DNA reads TGTGCCAGCAGCTTTAAGGGGACTAGCGGCACAGATACGCAGTATTTT. Translation gives CASSFKGTSGTDTQYF.

The chain couples TRBV11-3 to TRBJ2-5; 14 bases align to TRBD2. Trimming removed 5 bases from V and 1 base from J; junction bases left unmatched: 9. The CDR3 spans 18 residues. CDR1 SGHNT and CDR2 YENEEA come from the germline V gene. CDR3 nucleotide sequence: TGTGCCAGCAGCCCAGGGACTAGCGGGAGAGGGATCCAAGAGACCCAGTACTTC. It codes for CASSPGTSGRGIQETQYF.

The J gene is TRBJ2-5, the V gene TRBV11-3; D gene uncertain. V lost 2 bases to trimming and J lost 5 bases, with 9 bases between them. The CDR3 loop spans 13 amino acids. Germline V lookup: CDR1 SGHNT, CDR2 YENEEA. The CDR3 here is CASSLLLIETQYF. CDR3 sequence (DNA): TGTGCCAGCAGCTTACTACTCATTGAGACCCAGTACTTC. Drawing the rest from reference TRBV11-3 and TRBJ2-5, the complete variable domain is EAGVVQSPRYKIIEKKQPVAFWCNPISGHNTLYWYLQNLGQGPELLIRYENEEAVDDSQLPKDRFSAERLKGVDSTLKIQPAELGDSAVYLCASSLLLIETQYFGPGTRLLVL.

The chain has TRBV5-1 and TRBJ1-4, with 8 bases aligning to TRBD1. CDR1 and CDR2 from the germline V gene are SGHRS and YFSETQ. With 1 base clipped from V and 7 bases from J, the junction kept 12 bases outside the gene matches. CDR3 length: 17 residues. The chain's CDR3 is CASSLYNFDRGPEKLFF. The DNA for the CDR3 is TGCGCCAGCAGCTTGTACAATTTCGACAGGGGTCCTGAAAAACTGTTTTTT.

The V and J genes are TRBV5-1 and TRBJ2-7; 10 bases map to TRBD2. Germline V lookup: CDR1 SGHRS, CDR2 YFSETQ. J gave up 5 bases and V 4 bases, and 18 bases lay outside the gene matches. The CDR3 runs to 18 residues. CDR3 bases: TGCGCCAGCAGCCCTGACTCTAGCGGGAGCTCGGAGGTGGACGAGCAGTACTTC. It yields the protein CASSPDSSGSSEVDEQYF.

This chain joins TRBV4-3 and TRBJ2-7, with a possible D match to TRBD2 (6 bases). V was pared by 2 bases and J by 4 bases, with 18 bases between. Germline-derived CDR1 and CDR2 are LGHNA and YSLEER. This CDR3 comprises 16 residues. The CDR3 loop is CASSQNTTSIPYEQYF. The CDR3 DNA is TGCGCCAGCAGCCAAAACACGACTAGTATCCCATACGAGCAGTACTTC.

The chain couples TRBV5-6 to TRBJ1-2; D possibly corresponds to TRBD1 (6 bases). CDR3 size: 13 residues. V lost 4 bases and J 3 bases, leaving 10 bases between the germline ends. The germline V gene has CDR1 SGHDT and CDR2 YYEEEE. The CDR3 protein is CASSTHRDYGYTF. For the CDR3, the DNA is TGTGCCAGCAGCACCCACAGGGACTATGGCTACACCTTC.

A few counts support this clone. V and J are TRBV4-2 and TRBJ2-6; TRBD2 matches 10 bases. The J segment lost 4 bases and the V segment lost 1 base, leaving 13 bases of the junction unmatched. The CDR3 runs 20 residues. Germline V lookup: CDR1 LGHNA, CDR2 YNFKEQ. The CDR3 DNA follows: TGTGCCAGCAGCCAAGGAGGGGCTAGCGGGAGCTTGGGAGGGGCCAACGTCCTGACTTTC. This translates into CASSQGGASGSLGGANVLTF.

J is TRBJ1-1 and V is TRBV29-1; weak D call: TRBD1 (6 bases). V was clipped by 4 bases and J by 3 bases, with 12 bases between them. Germline V CDR1 and CDR2: SQVTM, ANQGSEA. CDR3 length: 13 residues. The DNA for the CDR3 is TGCAGCGTTGGGGCGCCAGGGGACACTGAAGCTTTCTTT. Its translation is CSVGAPGDTEAFF.

This chain links TRBV14 with TRBJ1-1, with D possibly being TRBD1 (5 bases). This CDR3 has 17 residues. The V gene lost 0 bases and the J gene lost 1 base, with 15 bases spanning the gap. CDR1 SGHDN and CDR2 FVKESK come from the germline V gene. The CDR3 is CASSQDGDRIQNTEAFF. The CDR3 DNA sequence: TGTGCCAGCAGCCAAGATGGAGACAGAATACAGAACACTGAAGCTTTCTTT.

The DNA for the CDR3 is TGTGCCAGCAGTTCCGGAAGGACAAACTATGGCTACACCTTC. This translates into CASSSGRTNYGYTF. The chain combines TRBV27 with TRBJ1-2, with TRBD1 as a possible D gene (5 bases). Germline V gene lookup returns CDR1 MNHEY and CDR2 SMNVEV (reference sequence). Trimming left V 4 bases short and J 2 bases short, with 11 bases between. The CDR3 has 14 amino acids.

The chain carries TRBV5-8 and TRBJ1-1; no definite D call. Germline-derived CDR1 and CDR2 are SGHTS and YDEGEE. The length of the CDR3 is 14 residues. The ends were cut back, 2 bases at V and 8 bases at J, with 16 bases in the middle. The CDR3 region is CASSFVKGGGEAFF. The CDR3 nucleotides read TGTGCCAGCAGCTTTGTGAAGGGCGGAGGGGAAGCTTTCTTT.

The genes are TRBV30 and TRBJ2-7; a possible D gene is TRBD2 (5 bases). V lost 3 bases, J lost 6 bases, and 24 bases lay in between. The length of the CDR3 is 16 residues. Per the germline V gene, CDR1 is GTSNPN and CDR2 is SVGIG (reference sequence). The CDR3 protein is CAWSRDETPTNGEQYF. CDR3 nucleotides: TGTGCCTGGAGCCGTGACGAGACGCCGACTAACGGCGAGCAGTACTTC.

This chain uses TRBV6-5 with TRBJ2-1, with 7 bases aligning to TRBD2. This CDR3 has 16 residues. After removal of 4 bases from V and 0 bases from J, the junction contained 6 bases not matched to a gene. Germline values: CDR1 MNHEY, CDR2 SVGAGI. In DNA form, the CDR3 reads TGTGCCAGCAGTTCCATAGCGGGTGGCTCCTACAATGAGCAGTTCTTC. Amino acids: CASSSIAGGSYNEQFF.

The DNA for the CDR3 is TGTGCCACCCGTCCGGGACAGTCCAAACAAGAGACCCAGTACTTC. It is translated as CATRPGQSKQETQYF. The chain combines TRBV15 with TRBJ2-5; 7 bases agree with TRBD1. Germline V gene lookup returns CDR1 LNHNV and CDR2 YYDKDF (reference sequence). The ends lost 8 bases at V and 2 bases at J; junction bases unmatched: 11. This CDR3 has 15 residues.

This sequence joins TRBV27 and TRBJ2-1; TRBD2 matches at 7 bases. Trimming at V came to 4 bases and at J to 6 bases, leaving 15 bases not matched to a gene. CDR1 MNHEY and CDR2 SMNVEV come from the germline V gene (reference sequence). The CDR3 spans 17 residues. This CDR3 reads CASSSRGASGALNEQFF. The CDR3 DNA is TGTGCCAGCAGTTCCCGCGGGGCTAGCGGAGCCCTCAATGAGCAGTTCTTC.

This chain joins TRBV14 and TRBJ2-1; 7 nucleotides align to TRBD2. Germline V gives CDR1 SGHDN, CDR2 FVKESK. J gave up 1 base and V 4 bases, and 10 bases lay outside the gene matches. CDR3 size: 17 residues. CDR3 DNA sequence: TGTGCCAGCAGCCTACGACGGCGGGAGTGGTCCTACAATGAGCAGTTCTTC. This gives the protein CASSLRRREWSYNEQFF.

The genes are TRBV18 and TRBJ1-1, with 9 bases fitting TRBD1. The CDR3 contains 15 residues. J gave up 2 bases and V 3 bases, and 4 bases lay outside the gene matches. CDR1 KGHSH and CDR2 LQKENI come from the germline V gene. CDR3 sequence: CASSPPGQGNTEAFF. The DNA for the CDR3 is TGTGCCAGCTCACCCCCGGGACAGGGAAACACTGAAGCTTTCTTT.

The V call is TRBV11-2, the J call TRBJ1-1, with D unclear. The CDR3 is 15 amino acids. The V and J ends lost 3 bases and 0 bases respectively, with 11 bases between them. Germline values: CDR1 SGHAT, CDR2 FQNNGV. The CDR3 DNA reads TGTGCCAGCAGCTTGCCGGGAACTATGAACACTGAAGCTTTCTTT. Translation gives CASSLPGTMNTEAFF.

The rearrangement uses TRBV7-9 and TRBJ2-3; 12 bases match TRBD2. This CDR3 has 18 residues. Germline-derived CDR1 and CDR2 are SEHNR and FQNEAQ (reference sequence). The J segment lost 3 bases and the V segment lost 2 bases, leaving 9 bases of the junction unmatched. The CDR3 bases are TGTGCCAGCAGCTTACCTTCCCGGACTAGCGGGAAGACAGATACGCAGTATTTT. Protein product: CASSLPSRTSGKTDTQYF.

The rearrangement uses TRBV19 and TRBJ2-3; 13 positions match TRBD2. The ends lost 6 bases at V and 5 bases at J; junction bases unmatched: 17. The CDR3 spans 19 residues. In germline, CDR1 is LNHDA, CDR2 SQIVND (reference sequence). This CDR3 is CASSPPGTSGMRSGDTQYF. CDR3 coding DNA: TGTGCCAGTAGCCCCCCCGGGACTAGCGGGATGCGTTCGGGAGATACGCAGTATTTT.

The chain combines TRBV11-3 with TRBJ2-7; 7 bases are shared with TRBD2. V shed 1 base and J 2 bases; nucleotides not matched to a gene: 2. Germline values: CDR1 SGHNT, CDR2 YENEEA. The CDR3 runs to 14 residues. The CDR3 here is CASSLVAGTYEQYF. CDR3 in DNA: TGTGCCAGCAGCTTAGTAGCGGGTACCTACGAGCAGTACTTC.